A selection of T cell receptor beta chains follows, all from one sample in a study of blood T cell repertoires in COVID-19. Some clones are missing from TCRdb's copy, which holds only in-frame ones; the method was immunoSEQ multiplex PCR. The sample lists 150,000 to 200,000 clones, about three quarters occurring once. The sample comprised peripheral blood. These receptors all stem from a woman in her forties or fifties with active or convalescent COVID-19. The CDR3 runs from the conserved cysteine through the conserved F or W. A D gene is named only where the DNA matches it firmly. Some rows have no size entry. The others give once, few or many, or a class for an expanded clone.

D gene	V gene	clone size	J gene	CDR3 protein	CDR3 DNA
NA	TRBV6-5	NA	TRBJ1-1	CASVFRGGRTEAFF	TGTGCCAGCGTTTTTCGTGGTGGTAGGACAGAAGCTTTCTTT
TRBD2	TRBV3-1/TRBV3-2	NA	TRBJ2-3	CAITKRGRTDTQYF	TGTGCCATTACCAAGCGGGGCCGAACAGATACGCAGTATTTT
NA	TRBV7-7	NA	TRBJ1-4	CASSLNPGDEKLFF	TGTGCTAGCAGCTTAAATCCAGGGGACGAAAAACTGTTTTTT
TRBD2	TRBV19	few	TRBJ2-1	CASSIQAGGRNEQFF	TGTGCCAGTAGTATCCAAGCGGGGGGGCGGAATGAGCAGTTCTTC
TRBD1	TRBV2	NA	TRBJ1-1	CASSEVRGTEAFF	TGTGCCAGCAGTGAAGTCAGGGGGACTGAAGCTTTCTTT
NA	TRBV7-9	NA	TRBJ1-1	CASSLDVGYTEAFF	TGTGCCAGCAGCTTAGATGTGGGCTACACTGAAGCTTTCTTT
TRBD2	TRBV7-2	NA	TRBJ2-7	CASSLSSGDSSYEQYF	TGTGCCAGCAGCTTATCTAGCGGGGATAGCTCCTACGAGCAGTACTTC
TRBD2	TRBV19	NA	TRBJ2-1	CASSIGPGLAGDNEQFF	TGTGCCAGTAGTATAGGTCCCGGACTAGCGGGAGACAATGAGCAGTTCTTC
NA	TRBV19	many	TRBJ1-5	CASSPGQNSNQPQHF	TGTGCCAGTAGCCCCGGACAGAATTCCAATCAGCCCCAGCATTTT
TRBD1	TRBV4-3	NA	TRBJ2-7	CASSRNPGQGTYEQYF	TGCGCCAGCAGCCGGAACCCGGGACAGGGCACCTACGAGCAGTACTTC
TRBD1	TRBV19	NA	TRBJ1-5	CASSTGTGTPREPQHF	TGTGCCAGTAGTACCGGGACAGGGACGCCTCGAGAGCCCCAGCATTTT
TRBD1	TRBV5-6	NA	TRBJ1-1	CASSFGTLGQGATEAFF	TGTGCCAGCAGCTTTGGCACCCTGGGACAGGGGGCCACTGAAGCTTTCTTT
TRBD1	TRBV9	NA	TRBJ1-1	CASSAQGAGALGAFF	TGTGCCAGCAGCGCACAGGGGGCTGGGGCGCTTGGAGCTTTCTTT
TRBD1	TRBV2	NA	TRBJ1-2	CASRRRDRANYGYTF	TGTGCCAGCAGACGTAGGGACAGGGCGAACTATGGCTACACCTTC
NA	TRBV10-3	NA	TRBJ2-7	CAISEPSRGGYEQYF	TGTGCCATCAGTGAACCCAGCAGGGGTGGGTACGAGCAGTACTTC
TRBD1	TRBV6-5	NA	TRBJ2-7	CASSSTGGFYEQYF	TGTGCCAGCAGTTCGACAGGGGGATTTTACGAGCAGTACTTC
NA	TRBV6-2/TRBV6-3	NA	TRBJ2-3	CASCPGDTQYF	TGTGCCAGCTGCCCCGGAGATACGCAGTATTTT
NA	TRBV12-3/TRBV12-4	NA	TRBJ1-2	CASREQGSRGYTF	TGTGCCAGCAGGGAACAGGGTTCCCGAGGCTACACCTTC
NA	TRBV7-2	NA	TRBJ2-5	CASSLVRGETQYF	TGTGCCAGCAGCTTAGTTCGGGGGGAGACCCAGTACTTC
NA	TRBV7-2	NA	TRBJ1-4	CASSLVQGSGEKLFF	TGTGCCAGCAGCTTAGTCCAGGGGTCGGGCGAAAAACTGTTTTTT
TRBD2	TRBV5-8	NA	TRBJ2-1	CASSYLAGGGEQFF	TGTGCCAGCAGTTACCTAGCGGGAGGCGGGGAGCAGTTCTTC
NA	TRBV19	once	TRBJ1-3	CASTTPGGHRGSYGNTIYF	TGTGCCAGTACCACGCCGGGAGGCCACCGGGGATCTTATGGAAACACCATATATTTT
TRBD1	TRBV7-3	NA	TRBJ1-5	CASSLNPCQGQESEYSNQPQHF	TGTGCCAGCAGCTTAAACCCCTGCCAGGGACAGGAATCTGAATATAGCAATCAGCCCCAGCATTTT
TRBD1	TRBV18	few	TRBJ2-5	CASSPRTGGAGETQYF	TGTGCCAGCTCACCTCGAACAGGGGGCGCGGGGGAGACCCAGTACTTC
NA	TRBV7-9	NA	TRBJ1-5	CASSLGAGQPQHF	TGTGCCAGCAGCTTGGGGGCCGGGCAGCCCCAGCATTTT
NA	TRBV19	NA	TRBJ2-7	CASSSSGTTYEQYF	TGTGCCAGTAGCAGTAGCGGTACAACCTACGAGCAGTACTTC
NA	TRBV15	NA	TRBJ2-1	CATSGYYAQEQFF	TGTGCCACCAGCGGCTACTACGCTCAGGAGCAGTTCTTC
NA	TRBV14	NA	TRBJ1-4	CASSQDPRQGEKLFF	TGTGCCAGCAGCCAAGATCCCAGGCAGGGTGAAAAACTGTTTTTT
TRBD1	TRBV6-6	NA	TRBJ1-2	CASSPGQAEGYTF	TGTGCCAGCAGTCCGGGACAGGCTGAGGGCTACACCTTC
TRBD1	TRBV5-4	few	TRBJ2-7	CASSLVGTGDHEQYF	TGTGCCAGCAGCTTGGTGGGGACAGGGGACCACGAGCAGTACTTC
TRBD2	TRBV11-2	NA	TRBJ2-4	CASSLGLADIQYF	TGTGCCAGCAGCTTAGGACTAGCCGACATTCAGTACTTC
NA	TRBV2	NA	TRBJ1-2	CASRVTGYGYTF	TGTGCCAGCAGGGTTACAGGGTATGGCTACACCTTC
TRBD2	TRBV7-2	NA	TRBJ2-5	CASSPGLAGVETQYF	TGTGCCAGCAGCCCGGGACTAGCGGGAGTCGAGACCCAGTACTTC
NA	TRBV15	NA	TRBJ1-1	CATSRGTGNTEAFF	TGTGCCACCAGCAGGGGTACAGGGAACACTGAAGCTTTCTTT
TRBD1	TRBV11-2	NA	TRBJ1-2	CASSLDGTGIYGYTF	TGTGCCAGCAGCTTAGATGGGACAGGGATCTATGGCTACACCTTC
TRBD2	TRBV29-1	few	TRBJ2-3	CSAEPLWEREGRTDTQYF	TGCAGCGCCGAACCCCTCTGGGAGCGGGAGGGCCGCACAGATACGCAGTATTTT
NA	TRBV7-6	NA	TRBJ1-1	CASSLGSRAFF	TGTGCCAGCAGCTTAGGTTCTAGAGCTTTCTTT
TRBD1	TRBV12-5	NA	TRBJ1-1	CASGTGGTEAFF	TGTGCTAGTGGGACAGGGGGCACTGAAGCTTTCTTT
NA	TRBV7-8	NA	TRBJ1-1	CASSQSHQGDTEAFF	TGTGCCAGCAGCCAATCACACCAAGGGGACACTGAAGCTTTCTTT
NA	TRBV29-1	NA	TRBJ1-1	CSVLEQVNTEAFF	TGCAGCGTTCTCGAACAGGTGAACACTGAAGCTTTCTTT
NA	TRBV30	once	TRBJ1-5	CAWSSGLLSNQPQHF	TGTGCCTGGAGTTCAGGGCTCCTTAGCAATCAGCCCCAGCATTTT
TRBD1	TRBV11-2	few	TRBJ1-2	CASSLGYSGTGYGYTF	TGTGCCAGCAGCTTAGGTTACTCCGGGACAGGTTATGGCTACACCTTC
NA	TRBV28	NA	TRBJ1-2	CASSRDIYGYTF	TGTGCCAGCAGCCGGGACATCTATGGCTACACCTTC
NA	TRBV30	once	TRBJ1-2	CATQGQGHYGYTF	TGTGCCACCCAAGGGCAGGGCCACTATGGCTACACCTTC
TRBD2	TRBV9	once	TRBJ2-1	CASSVASGRVISYNEQFF	TGTGCCAGCAGCGTAGCTAGCGGGAGGGTAATCTCCTACAATGAGCAGTTCTTC
NA	TRBV19	NA	TRBJ1-2	CASQGGDYGYTF	TGTGCCAGCCAGGGTGGGGACTATGGCTACACCTTC
NA	TRBV12-3/TRBV12-4	NA	TRBJ2-1	CASSFVRSGEQFF	TGTGCCAGCAGTTTTGTTCGATCGGGTGAGCAGTTCTTC
TRBD1	TRBV3-1/TRBV3-2	many	TRBJ2-2	CASSTGVGAGELFF	TGTGCCAGCAGCACAGGGGTAGGAGCCGGGGAGCTGTTTTTT
NA	TRBV7-2	few	TRBJ2-7	CASSLHWRQRVEQYF	TGTGCCAGCAGCTTGCATTGGCGACAGCGGGTCGAGCAGTACTTC
NA	TRBV12-3/TRBV12-4	NA	TRBJ1-2	CASSFTVEDGYTF	TGTGCCAGCAGTTTCACTGTCGAGGATGGCTACACCTTC
TRBD2	TRBV9	once	TRBJ2-1	CASSVGGGVAKGEQFF	TGTGCCAGCAGCGTGGGCGGGGGGGTAGCTAAGGGTGAGCAGTTCTTC
NA	TRBV19	NA	TRBJ1-1	CASSRMLAGRVEAFF	TGTGCCAGTAGTAGGATGTTGGCAGGGAGGGTTGAAGCTTTCTTT
NA	TRBV18	NA	TRBJ1-6	CASSYQRRGPGNSPLHF	TGTGCCAGCTCATACCAAAGGCGAGGACCGGGGAATTCACCCCTCCACTTT
TRBD2	TRBV7-2	NA	TRBJ2-7	CASSLRHGTSGSSYEQYF	TGTGCCAGCAGCTTAAGGCACGGGACTAGCGGGAGCTCCTACGAGCAGTACTTC
NA	TRBV5-1	NA	TRBJ1-2	CASSLVAEDGYTF	TGCGCCAGCAGCTTGGTGGCAGAGGATGGCTACACCTTC
NA	TRBV28	few	TRBJ2-7	CASRQEAGATYEQYF	TGTGCCAGCAGGCAAGAGGCAGGGGCAACCTACGAGCAGTACTTC
TRBD1	TRBV7-2	NA	TRBJ1-4	CASSLDRGHNEKLFF	TGTGCCAGCAGCCTCGACAGGGGGCATAATGAAAAACTGTTTTTT
NA	TRBV6-2/TRBV6-3	NA	TRBJ1-3	CASSLTGFGNTIYF	TGTGCCAGCAGCCTAACAGGGTTCGGAAACACCATATATTTT
NA	TRBV30	few	TRBJ1-4	CACYRDTNEKLFF	TGTGCCTGCTACAGGGACACTAATGAAAAACTGTTTTTT
TRBD2	TRBV7-2	NA	TRBJ2-1	CASSLTTSGSGEQFF	TGTGCCAGCAGCTTAACGACTAGCGGGAGTGGGGAGCAGTTCTTC